These T cell receptor beta chains were read from a single sample in a study of human T cells and chemical hapten exposure. A single record per CDR3 protein comes from TCRdb applying MiXCR to the RACE reads. The table records around 120,000 distinct CDR3 sequences, roughly 14% of them present only once. Sample: whole blood, taken in connection with sensitization to the hapten diphenylcyclopropenone (DPC). Source of these receptors: a woman aged 18-29 years with alopecia areata. Some clones in this sample may be carry-over from other donors' samples. CDR3s include the opening cysteine and the closing phenylalanine or tryptophan. Each record gives: V gene, D gene, clone size, J gene, CDR3 protein, CDR3 DNA. A D gene is named only where the DNA matches it firmly. Clone size is shown for a subset of rows, as once, few, many or a class of expanded clone.

v_gene: TRBV25-1
d_gene: NA
abundance: many
j_gene: TRBJ2-6
CDR3aa: CASSGTVSSGANVLTF
CDR3nt: TGTGCCAGCAGCGGGACTGTAAGCTCTGGGGCCAACGTCCTGACTTTC

v_gene: TRBV7-9
d_gene: NA
abundance: many
j_gene: TRBJ1-5
CDR3aa: CASSLQGQPQHF
CDR3nt: TGTGCCAGCAGCCTACAAGGACAGCCCCAGCATTTT

v_gene: TRBV7-9
d_gene: NA
abundance: few
j_gene: TRBJ2-3
CDR3aa: CASSLATKPHTDTQYF
CDR3nt: TGTGCCAGCAGCTTAGCGACTAAGCCCCACACAGATACGCAGTATTTT

v_gene: TRBV5-4
d_gene: TRBD2
abundance: few
j_gene: TRBJ2-3
CDR3aa: CASSRASGGADTQYF
CDR3nt: TGTGCCAGCAGCCGAGCTAGCGGGGGGGCGGATACGCAGTATTTT

v_gene: TRBV6-5
d_gene: NA
abundance: many
j_gene: TRBJ1-1
CDR3aa: CASSANIEYTEAFF
CDR3nt: TGTGCCAGCAGTGCGAACATCGAATACACTGAAGCTTTCTTT

v_gene: TRBV5-1
d_gene: TRBD1
abundance: NA
j_gene: TRBJ1-1
CDR3aa: CASSLEGAWNTEAFF
CDR3nt: TGCGCCAGCAGCTTGGAGGGGGCCTGGAACACTGAAGCTTTCTTT

v_gene: TRBV7-2
d_gene: NA
abundance: NA
j_gene: TRBJ2-3
CDR3aa: CASSLRRGTDTQYF
CDR3nt: TGTGCCAGCAGTTTGAGGAGGGGCACAGATACGCAGTATTTT

v_gene: TRBV9
d_gene: NA
abundance: NA
j_gene: TRBJ1-1
CDR3aa: CASSPQTLTTSEAFF
CDR3nt: TGTGCCAGCAGCCCCCAGACATTAACGACTTCTGAAGCTTTCTTT

v_gene: TRBV18
d_gene: TRBD1
abundance: NA
j_gene: TRBJ1-1
CDR3aa: CASSPLGPGQGSEAFF
CDR3nt: TGTGCCAGCTCACCACTAGGACCGGGACAGGGATCTGAAGCTTTCTTT

v_gene: TRBV12-5
d_gene: NA
abundance: NA
j_gene: TRBJ1-3
CDR3aa: CASGPGRNTIYF
CDR3nt: TGTGCTAGTGGTCCCGGCAGAAACACCATATATTTT